This T cell receptor (beta chain) was found in a study of cytomegalovirus exposure and HLA in healthy donors. Across the whole study: Per a later analysis, the approximately 620 first-cohort and approximately 120 validation repertoires shared one platform.

Generated by immunoSEQ multiplex PCR, the TCRdb table keeps only in-frame clones and is missing some. The repertoire holds under 200,000 clones, with about 86% as singletons. The validation cohort, a group of 100 to 150 subjects, included the donors and was separate from the approximately 650-subject first cohort. This CDR3 contains 15 residues. CDR1 and CDR2 from the germline V gene are MNHNY and SVGAGI (reference sequence). Trimming cost V 2 bases and J 4 bases; bases outside gene matches: 5. Points from the study as a whole: The majority of TCR sequences were rare, yet some public TCRs appeared in many donors.

Only one count was recorded for this clone. No antigen is known for it. The clonotype comes from a woman under 30 in good health and CMV-seronegative. Sequenced material: PBMCs. The chain uses TRBV6-6 and TRBJ1-3; 7 nucleotides agree with TRBD1. The chain's CDR3 is CASSYTTGLGNTIYF. In nucleotides, the CDR3 is TGTGCCAGCAGTTACACGACAGGGTTGGGAAACACCATATATTTT.